Below are 19 T cell receptor beta chains sequenced from a single sample in a study of blood T cell repertoires in COVID-19. Assay: immunoSEQ multiplex PCR; the TCRdb copy retains only in-frame clones and omits some. The profile shows about 180,000 clones, more than 75% of them singletons. The sample taken for sequencing was peripheral blood. The receptors originated from a person aged 65 to 85 with COVID-19, enrolled during active disease.

This chain uses TRBV28 with TRBJ1-1; tentatively, D is TRBD1 (6 bases). The CDR3 consists of 15 residues. Trimming cost V 4 bases and J 5 bases, with 17 bases left between them. Germline assignment: CDR1 MDHEN and CDR2 SYDVKM. The CDR3 DNA reads TGTGCCAGCAGTTCTCCCGGGGGGCCCCAGACTGAAGCTTTCTTT. Translating it yields CASSSPGGPQTEAFF.

This chain uses TRBV5-5 with TRBJ2-1; 9 bases are shared with TRBD1. The CDR3 contains 16 residues. Germline assignment: CDR1 SGHKS and CDR2 YYEKEE (reference sequence). V gave up 2 bases and J gave up 6 bases; unmatched junction bases: 9. CDR3 coding DNA: TGTGCCAGCAGCTTTACGGGGACAGGGCTGGTCAATGAGCAGTTCTTC. Its translation is CASSFTGTGLVNEQFF.

This chain connects TRBV16 to TRBJ2-3; TRBD1 matches at 8 bases. J was trimmed by 7 bases and V by 3 bases; bases with no gene match: 3. The CDR3 consists of 13 residues. The germline V gene encodes CDR1 KGHSY and CDR2 FQNENV. The CDR3 loop is CASSHGQGNTQYF. CDR3 DNA: TGTGCCAGCAGCCACGGACAGGGAAATACGCAGTATTTT.

This clone came up once. The chain joins TRBV5-1 to TRBJ2-2, with a tentative D call TRBD1 (6 bases). CDR3 length equals 15 residues. The V end lost 9 bases, the J end lost 1 base, and 16 bases lay between the germline ends. Germline V CDR1 and CDR2: SGHRS, YFSETQ. Here the CDR3 DNA reads TGCGCCACAACCTTGTGGGGGCAGAACACCGGGGAGCTGTTTTTT. Its protein product is CATTLWGQNTGELFF.

This clone was seen a few times. The V call is TRBV3-1 (or the pseudogene TRBV3-2), the J call TRBJ1-1; D may be TRBD1 (6 bases). V was pared by 4 bases and J by 0 bases, with 21 bases between. The CDR3 sequence is 18 residues long. Germline CDR1 LGHDT, CDR2 YNNKEL (reference sequence). The DNA of the CDR3 is TGTGCCAGCAGCCCGATGACTACATGGACAGAGATGAACACTGAAGCTTTCTTT. This translates into CASSPMTTWTEMNTEAFF.

This clone was recorded once. The gene calls are TRBV7-3 and TRBJ2-7, with 8 bases fitting TRBD2. CDR3 length equals 15 residues. CDR1 is SGHTA, CDR2 FQGTGA, per germline. J gave up 4 bases and V 1 base, and 6 bases lay outside the gene matches. CDR3 amino acids: CASSLRAGTSYEQYF. The CDR3 DNA reads TGTGCCAGCAGCTTAAGGGCAGGGACTAGTTACGAGCAGTACTTC.

The sample holds one count of this clone. The chain carries TRBV6-7 and TRBJ1-5; TRBD1 agrees at 11 bases. TRBV6-7 is an ORF; its function is uncertain. Germline trimming cut 1 base from V and 3 bases from J; bases unmatched to any gene: 5. CDR3 length equals 17 residues. The CDR3 DNA reads TGTGCCAGCAGTTACTGCCGGGACAGGGGGGCCAATCAGCCCCAGCATTTT. Translated, it gives CASSYCRDRGANQPQHF.

The chain has TRBV6-5 and TRBJ1-3; D ambiguous. Trimming stripped 8 bases from V and 8 bases from J, with 13 bases between. The length of the CDR3 is 12 residues. Per germline, CDR1 MNHEY and CDR2 SVGAGI. The CDR3 coding sequence is TGTGCCAGCGCAAGTGGCGGTGACACCATATATTTT. The encoded protein is CASASGGDTIYF.

The chain joins TRBV5-1 to TRBJ2-1; 8 bases match TRBD1. The J segment lost 2 bases and the V segment lost 2 bases, leaving 6 bases of the junction unmatched. The germline gives CDR1 SGHRS, CDR2 YFSETQ. The CDR3 is 16 amino acids. The CDR3 here is CASSLGRGLTYNEQFF. The CDR3 coding sequence is TGCGCCAGCAGCTTAGGCAGGGGGCTGACCTACAATGAGCAGTTCTTC.

The chain is built from TRBV5-4 and TRBJ1-6; D is perhaps TRBD1 (5 bases). CDR3 length: 14 amino acids. The germline gives CDR1 SGHNT, CDR2 YYREEE (reference sequence). V lost 2 bases and J lost 8, with 11 bases in between. The CDR3 protein is CASSFQGVDSPLHF. The CDR3 DNA follows: TGTGCCAGCAGCTTTCAAGGGGTAGATTCACCCCTCCACTTT.

This chain joins TRBV7-2 and TRBJ1-6, with a tentative D call TRBD1 (5 bases). This CDR3 spans 15 amino acids. Germline V gene sequence: CDR1 SGHTA, CDR2 FQGNSA. Between the trimmed V and J ends, which lost 5 bases and 4 bases, there was a span of 12 bases. Here the CDR3 reads CASSGAGRYNSPLHF. CDR3 DNA: TGTGCCAGCAGCGGGGCGGGACGGTATAATTCACCCCTCCACTTT.

The chain employs TRBV5-6 and TRBJ1-5; TRBD1 might be the D (6 bases). CDR3 size: 16 residues. Looked up from germline, CDR1 is SGHDT and CDR2 is YYEEEE. V was clipped by 4 bases and J by 5 bases, with 19 bases between them. The CDR3 DNA reads as TGTGCCAGCAGCACCCAGAAACAGGGTACCGATCAGCCCCAGCATTTT. Encoded protein: CASSTQKQGTDQPQHF.

This clone has just one count. The rearrangement joins TRBV6-1 to TRBJ2-1; tentative D call: TRBD2 (6 bases). CDR1 and CDR2 (germline): MNHNS, SASEGT. This CDR3 is 15 amino acids long. The V gene lost 2 bases and the J gene lost 8 bases, with 16 bases spanning the gap. For the CDR3, the DNA is TGTGCCAGCAGTGAACAAAAGATTTGGGGGGATGAGCAGTTCTTC. Translation: CASSEQKIWGDEQFF.

The table lists this clone with a few counts. The chain recombines TRBV5-5 with TRBJ2-5; tentative D call: TRBD2 (7 bases). The V and J ends lost 0 bases and 5 bases respectively, with 20 bases between them. The germline V gene has CDR1 SGHKS and CDR2 YYEKEE (reference sequence). This CDR3 spans 17 amino acids. The CDR3 DNA is TGTGCCAGCAGCTTGGTATCGACAGGAAAGGGAGGGGAGACCCAGTACTTC. The encoded protein is CASSLVSTGKGGETQYF.

The table lists this clone with a count of one. This chain connects TRBV9 to TRBJ2-5; D perhaps matches TRBD2 (6 bases). Trimming stripped 0 bases from V and 5 bases from J, with 11 bases between. This CDR3 is built from 14 residues. Germline V gene sequence: CDR1 SGDLS, CDR2 YYNGEE. CDR3 bases: TGTGCCAGCAGCGTAGGTGGGAGGAGGGAGACCCAGTACTTC. Amino acid sequence: CASSVGGRRETQYF.

The rearrangement joins TRBV6-5 to TRBJ1-2, with D possibly being TRBD1 (6 bases). Germline V gives CDR1 MNHEY, CDR2 SVGAGI. The V and J ends lost 6 bases and 7 bases respectively, with 12 bases between them. The CDR3 sequence is 12 residues long. The CDR3 DNA reads TGTGCCAGCAGGGACAGCTTTAGTGGCTACACCTTC. As protein: CASRDSFSGYTF.

This chain connects TRBV7-2 to TRBJ1-2; 8 nucleotides line up with TRBD1. The CDR3 is made up of 13 amino acids. Germline CDR1 reads SGHTA; CDR2 reads FQGNSA. The ends lost 1 base at V and 8 bases at J; junction bases unmatched: 3. The CDR3 DNA sequence: TGTGCCAGCAGCTTAGGACAGGGGTTGGGCTACACCTTC. Translating gives CASSLGQGLGYTF.

The genes are TRBV11-2 and TRBJ1-4, with 8 bases identical to TRBD1. Germline CDR1 SGHAT, CDR2 FQNNGV. This CDR3 comprises 14 residues. Germline trimming cut 5 bases from V and 8 bases from J; bases unmatched to any gene: 7. DNA for the CDR3: TGTGCCAGCAGCAGACAGGGGAATGGCGAAAAACTGTTTTTT. This encodes CASSRQGNGEKLFF.

CDR3 protein: CASSRGGELFF. The DNA for the CDR3 is TGTGCCAGCAGCCGGGGCGGGGAGCTGTTTTTT. This chain uses TRBV6-5 with TRBJ2-2; maybe TRBD2 (5 bases). Germline-derived CDR1 and CDR2 are MNHEY and SVGAGI. V lost 6 bases to trimming and J lost 7 bases, with 6 bases between them. The CDR3 covers 11 residues.